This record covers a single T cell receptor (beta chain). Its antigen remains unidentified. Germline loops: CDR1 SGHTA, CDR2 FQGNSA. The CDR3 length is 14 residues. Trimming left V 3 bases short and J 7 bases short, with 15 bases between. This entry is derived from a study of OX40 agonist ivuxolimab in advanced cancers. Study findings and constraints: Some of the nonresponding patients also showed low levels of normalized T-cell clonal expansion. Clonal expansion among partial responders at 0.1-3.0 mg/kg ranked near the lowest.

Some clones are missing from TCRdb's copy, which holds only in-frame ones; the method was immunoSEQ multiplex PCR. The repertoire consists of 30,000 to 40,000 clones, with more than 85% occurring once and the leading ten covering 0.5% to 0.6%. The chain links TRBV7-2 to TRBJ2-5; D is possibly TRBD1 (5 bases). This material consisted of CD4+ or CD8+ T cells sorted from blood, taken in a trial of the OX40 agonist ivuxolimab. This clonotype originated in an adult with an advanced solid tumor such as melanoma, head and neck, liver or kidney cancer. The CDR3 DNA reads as TGTGCCAGCAGCTTGCCTGCGGCAGGGCCGACCCAGTACTTC. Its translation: CASSLPAAGPTQYF.